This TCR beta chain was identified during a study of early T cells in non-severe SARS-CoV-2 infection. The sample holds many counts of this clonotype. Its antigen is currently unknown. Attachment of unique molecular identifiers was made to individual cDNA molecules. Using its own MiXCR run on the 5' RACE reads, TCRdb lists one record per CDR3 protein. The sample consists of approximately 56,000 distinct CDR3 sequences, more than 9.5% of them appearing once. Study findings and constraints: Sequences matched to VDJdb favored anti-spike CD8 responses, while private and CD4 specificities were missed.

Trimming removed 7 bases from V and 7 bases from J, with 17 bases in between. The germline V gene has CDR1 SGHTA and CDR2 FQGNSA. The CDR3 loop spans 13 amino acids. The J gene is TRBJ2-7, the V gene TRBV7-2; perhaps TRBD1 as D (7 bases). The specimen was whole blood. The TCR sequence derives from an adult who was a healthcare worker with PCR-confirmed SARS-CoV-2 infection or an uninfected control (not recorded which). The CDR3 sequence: CASTLEGAGEQYF. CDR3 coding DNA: TGTGCCAGCACCTTGGAGGGGGCGGGGGAGCAGTACTTC.